One sample yielded the 17 T cell receptor beta chains listed below, sequenced in a study of blood T cell repertoires in COVID-19. Libraries were prepared by immunoSEQ multiplex PCR; TCRdb keeps only in-frame clonotypes and omits some of them. This table has about 140,000 clones, roughly 88% appearing once. The source material was peripheral blood. Receptors were obtained from a man in his sixties or seventies with acute or convalescent COVID-19.

This chain links TRBV28 with TRBJ1-6; D unresolved. This CDR3 comprises 14 residues. Germline CDR1 is MDHEN and CDR2 is SYDVKM. The V end was cut by 5 bases, the J end by 7 bases, with 12 bases between. CDR3 amino acids: CASSPPNENSPLHF. The CDR3 DNA sequence: TGTGCCAGCAGTCCCCCCAATGAGAATTCACCCCTCCACTTT. Filled out from reference TRBV28 and TRBJ1-6, the complete variable domain reads DVKVTQSSRYLVKRTGEKVFLECVQDMDHENMFWYRQDPGLGLRLIYFSYDVKMKEKGDIPEGYSVSREKKERFSLILESASTNQTSMYLCASSPPNENSPLHFGNGTRLTVT.

The V call is TRBV24-1, the J call TRBJ2-3, with 13 bases matching TRBD2. After removal of 5 bases from V and 6 bases from J, the junction contained 7 bases not matched to a gene. Germline CDR1 is KGHDR and CDR2 is SFDVKD. This CDR3 has 16 residues. The CDR3 reads CATSGLTSGREDTQYF. As DNA, the CDR3 is TGTGCCACCAGTGGCCTAACTAGCGGGAGGGAGGATACGCAGTATTTT.

The chain links TRBV6-5 to TRBJ2-3, with D perhaps TRBD1 (6 bases). This CDR3 is built from 14 residues. Per the germline V gene, CDR1 is MNHEY and CDR2 is SVGAGI. Trimming took 6 bases from V and 1 from J, leaving 11 bases between them. As DNA, the CDR3 is TGTGCCAGCAGACAGGGTGGGGGCACAGATACGCAGTATTTT. Its translation: CASRQGGGTDTQYF.

This chain links TRBV18 with TRBJ2-4, with D possibly matching TRBD1 (5 bases). The V gene lost 4 bases and the J gene lost 5 bases, with 9 bases spanning the gap. The CDR3 loop spans 13 amino acids. Germline-derived CDR1 and CDR2 are KGHSH and LQKENI. CDR3: CASSQGSENIQYF. The CDR3 nucleotides are TGTGCCAGCTCACAGGGGTCCGAAAACATTCAGTACTTC. The full variable domain, rest sourced from reference TRBV18 and TRBJ2-4, is NAGVMQNPRHLVRRRGQEARLRCSPMKGHSHVYWYRQLPEEGLKFMVYLQKENIIDESGMPKERFSAEFPKEGPSILRIQQVVRGDSAAYFCASSQGSENIQYFGAGTRLSVL.

The chain uses TRBV5-1 and TRBJ1-2; TRBD1 matches 9 bases. CDR3 size: 16 residues. Germline lookup yields CDR1 SGHRS and CDR2 YFSETQ. After removal of 4 bases from V and 5 bases from J, the junction contained 12 bases not matched to a gene. The DNA of the CDR3 is TGCGCCAGCAGCAGGACAGGGGACACCCGGGGGTATGGCTACACCTTC. As protein: CASSRTGDTRGYGYTF.

The CDR3 is CASSTSPNWSPLHF. CDR3 bases: TGTGCCAGCAGTACTAGCCCGAATTGGTCACCCCTCCACTTT. V and J are TRBV2 and TRBJ1-6; D is unclear. Germline V gene lookup returns CDR1 SNHLY and CDR2 FYNNEI. The V and J ends lost 5 bases and 10 bases respectively, with 15 bases between them. CDR3 size: 14 residues.

This chain joins TRBV19 and TRBJ1-5, with TRBD1 matching 7 bases. The CDR3 length is 18 residues. J was trimmed by 5 bases and V by 0 bases; bases with no gene match: 13. Looked up from germline, CDR1 is LNHDA and CDR2 is SQIVND (reference sequence). This CDR3 reads CASSIDQTGALGYQPQHF. Here the CDR3 DNA reads TGTGCCAGTAGTATAGATCAAACAGGGGCCCTCGGGTATCAGCCCCAGCATTTT.

The chain links TRBV7-2 to TRBJ2-2, with 9 bases fitting TRBD1. CDR1 is SGHTA and CDR2 is FQGNSA in the germline V gene. This CDR3 comprises 15 residues. V gave up 5 bases and J gave up 5 bases; unmatched junction bases: 6. The DNA of the CDR3 is TGTGCCAGCAGCCCACAGGGGGCAGGAACCGGGGAGCTGTTTTTT. This sequence encodes CASSPQGAGTGELFF.

This clone was seen only a few times. The V call is TRBV19, the J call TRBJ2-5; no clear D. The CDR3 is 13 amino acids. Germline V gene lookup returns CDR1 LNHDA and CDR2 SQIVND (reference sequence). Deletions cut 3 bases from V and 0 bases from J, with 5 bases between. The CDR3 here is CASSIRDQETQYF. The CDR3 nucleotides read TGTGCCAGTAGTATCCGGGACCAAGAGACCCAGTACTTC.

The gene calls are TRBV5-1 and TRBJ2-3; TRBD2 agrees at 11 bases. Trimming cost V 4 bases and J 2 bases; bases outside gene matches: 6. The germline CDR1 and CDR2 sequences are SGHRS and YFSETQ. The length of the CDR3 is 16 residues. The CDR3 is CASSPGTSGTTDTQYF. CDR3 DNA sequence: TGCGCCAGCAGCCCGGGGACTAGCGGAACCACAGATACGCAGTATTTT.

The chain recombines TRBV5-6 with TRBJ2-7; D might be TRBD1 (5 bases). Germline CDR1 SGHDT, CDR2 YYEEEE. The CDR3 runs 15 residues. V was shortened by 3 bases and J by 3 bases, with 16 bases between the two germline ends. In DNA, the CDR3 is TGTGCCAGCAGCTCGTTCGACAGATTGGGCTACGAGCAGTACTTC. This translates into CASSSFDRLGYEQYF. Looking up the rest from reference TRBV5-6 and TRBJ2-7 gives the full variable domain: DAGVTQSPTHLIKTRGQQVTLRCSPKSGHDTVSWYQQALGQGPQFIFQYYEEEERQRGNFPDRFSGHQFPNYSSELNVNALLLGDSALYLCASSSFDRLGYEQYFGPGTRLTVT.

The chain uses TRBV19 and TRBJ1-2; 9 bases match TRBD1. This CDR3 spans 12 amino acids. Germline CDR1 LNHDA, CDR2 SQIVND (reference sequence). With 7 bases clipped from V and 8 bases from J, the junction kept 5 bases outside the gene matches. CDR3 residues: CASNGTGNGYTF. CDR3 DNA sequence: TGTGCCAGTAACGGGACAGGGAACGGCTACACCTTC.

V gene TRBV25-1 combines with J gene TRBJ1-4; 7 bases map to TRBD1. The V gene's germline CDR1 is MGHDK and CDR2 SYGVNS. CDR3 length equals 17 residues. With V trimmed by 4 bases and J by 3 bases, 11 bases remained unmatched. The CDR3 coding sequence is TGTGCCAGCAGTGGGCCGCCCGAGACAGGGTCTAATGAAAAACTGTTTTTT. This encodes CASSGPPETGSNEKLFF.

This sequence joins TRBV15 and TRBJ1-4; D not certain. V gave up 5 bases and J gave up 7 bases, with 8 bases separating them. Germline lookup yields CDR1 LNHNV and CDR2 YYDKDF (reference sequence). The length of the CDR3 is 12 residues. For the CDR3, the DNA is TGTGCCACCAGCGGAGGCAGTGAAAAACTGTTTTTT. It translates to CATSGGSEKLFF.

CDR3 protein: CASSINRQETQYF. The CDR3 bases are TGTGCCAGTAGTATTAACAGACAAGAGACCCAGTACTTC. This chain uses TRBV19 with TRBJ2-5, with unresolved D. V lost 3 bases and J lost 2, with 7 bases in between. Germline CDR1 is LNHDA and CDR2 is SQIVND (reference sequence). This CDR3 contains 13 residues.

This clone has only a few counts. The J gene is TRBJ1-1, the V gene TRBV7-9; 11 bases are shared with TRBD1. This CDR3 is 13 amino acids long. V lost 5 bases and J lost 9; bases outside the gene matches: 5. Germline V gene data show CDR1 as SEHNR and CDR2 as FQNEAQ (reference sequence). The CDR3 DNA follows: TGTGCCAGCAGCCTGGGACAGGGGGTAAAAGCTTTCTTT. Translating it yields CASSLGQGVKAFF.

V is TRBV18 and J is TRBJ2-1; 8 bases fit TRBD2. The CDR3 is 13 residues long. J lost 9 bases, V lost 2 bases, and 3 bases had no gene match. Germline V lookup: CDR1 KGHSH, CDR2 LQKENI. The CDR3 DNA sequence: TGTGCCAGCTCACCAGGGGCGGGAGGTGAGCAGTTCTTC. This gives the protein CASSPGAGGEQFF.